One sample yielded the 23 T cell receptor beta chains listed below, sequenced in a study of blood T cells in healthy people across ages. Primed by a sample-barcoded 5' primer and a J-beta primer mix, a second PCR proceeded for 7 to 11 cycles. MiXCR, run by TCRdb on the 5' RACE reads, gives a single entry per CDR3 protein. The data hold around 1.7 million distinct CDR3 sequences, with approximately 30% observed a single time. Sequencing was carried out using blood. The receptors here all came from a woman aged 30 to 39 in good health.

In the case of this clonotype: A much larger clone sits a single nucleotide away, making a read error possible. CDR3 bases: TGCAGCGTTGAAGATCGGTCGGTACGCAACGAGCAGTACTTC. This sequence encodes CSVEDRSVRNEQYF. This chain connects TRBV29-1 to TRBJ2-5; D is uncertain. The J call may be incorrect, as the DNA end agrees better with TRBJ2-7. CDR1 and CDR2 (germline): SQVTM, ANQGSEA. The CDR3 is 14 residues long.

This clonotype has only a few counts. This chain links TRBV6-2 or TRBV6-3 with TRBJ2-5, with 7 bases aligning to TRBD2. This CDR3 region has 14 residues. Germline V gene sequence: CDR1 MNHEY, CDR2 SVGEGT. The V segment lost 0 bases and the J segment 3 bases; nucleotides outside the gene matches: 1. The CDR3 protein is CASSYSTSEETQYF. In DNA form, the CDR3 reads TGTGCCAGCAGTTACTCTACTAGCGAAGAGACCCAGTACTTC.

This clonotype has a handful of counts. The chain couples TRBV14 to TRBJ2-3, with a possible D match to TRBD2 (6 bases). The germline CDR1 and CDR2 sequences are SGHDN and FVKESK. V shed 1 base and J shed 6 bases, with 17 bases lying between them. The CDR3 length is 16 residues. Here the CDR3 reads CASSQVWSLAGDTQYF. As DNA, the CDR3 is TGTGCCAGCAGCCAAGTTTGGTCACTAGCTGGGGATACGCAGTATTTT.

This chain joins TRBV7-6 and TRBJ1-3; 8 nucleotides align to TRBD1. The CDR3 covers 14 residues. J lost 5 bases, V lost 6 bases, and 6 bases had no gene match. Germline loops: CDR1 SGHVS, CDR2 FNYEAQ. CDR3 sequence reads: CASRGTGDRNTIYF. In DNA, the CDR3 is TGTGCCAGCAGAGGGACAGGAGACAGAAACACCATATATTTT.

This sequence joins TRBV6-5 and TRBJ2-2; D call uncertain. The germline V gene encodes CDR1 MNHEY and CDR2 SVGAGI. The V gene lost 7 bases and the J gene lost 4 bases, with 4 bases spanning the gap. This CDR3 region has 11 residues. CDR3 DNA sequence: TGTGCCAGCATTGGCACCGGGGAGCTGTTTTTT. It translates to CASIGTGELFF.

Turning to this clonotype: A much more abundant neighbour one base away suggests this may be a read error. The rearrangement uses TRBV5-1 and TRBJ2-7; 7 bases align to TRBD2. The CDR3 is made up of 15 amino acids. Germline V lookup: CDR1 SGHRS, CDR2 YFSETQ. V dropped 3 bases and J dropped 1; count of bases not matched to a gene: 7. CDR3 region: CASSSKAGRSYEQYF. CDR3 DNA sequence: TGCGCCAGCAGCTCCAAAGCGGGAAGGTCCTACGAGCAGTACTTC.

V and J are TRBV6-5 and TRBJ1-6; 8 nucleotides line up with TRBD1. Unmatched junction bases numbered 6, after V lost 6 bases and J lost 8 bases. The CDR3 covers 14 residues. Germline V gene sequence: CDR1 MNHEY, CDR2 SVGAGI. The CDR3 region is CASRLTGADSPLHF. The CDR3 DNA reads as TGTGCCAGCAGGCTGACAGGGGCGGATTCACCCCTCCACTTT.

This clonotype was recorded a few times. The chain combines TRBV20-1 with TRBJ2-1, with 13 nucleotides matching TRBD2. In germline, CDR1 is DFQATT, CDR2 SNEGSKA (reference sequence). Trimming took 6 bases from V and 10 from J; bases not matched to a gene: 9. The CDR3 is 14 residues long. The CDR3 region is CSATGLAGSGEQFF. The CDR3 DNA is TGCAGTGCCACGGGACTAGCGGGATCCGGGGAGCAGTTCTTC.

This clonotype was detected a few times. The chain links TRBV20-1 to TRBJ1-2, with D perhaps TRBD1 (6 bases). V lost 1 base to trimming and J lost 8 bases, with 11 bases between them. CDR3 size: 12 residues. Germline values: CDR1 DFQATT, CDR2 SNEGSKA (reference sequence). CDR3 in DNA: TGCAGTGCTAGAGCAGGGGCGCGAGGCTACACCTTC. Translated: CSARAGARGYTF.

The V and J genes are TRBV28 and TRBJ2-4, with D tentatively TRBD1 or TRBD2 (6 bases each). Germline V gene data show CDR1 as MDHEN and CDR2 as SYDVKM. The V end was cut by 5 bases, the J end by 1 base, with 18 bases between. The CDR3 extends over 17 amino acids. The CDR3 reads CASSPPVGAGAKNIQYF. The CDR3 DNA is TGTGCCAGCAGTCCCCCCGTGGGGGCGGGGGCCAAAAACATTCAGTACTTC.

The chain carries TRBV7-3 and TRBJ2-4, with a tentative D call TRBD2 (5 bases). The CDR3 has 16 residues. The ends were cut back, 2 bases at V and 0 bases at J, with 11 bases in the middle. The germline CDR1 and CDR2 sequences are SGHTA and FQGTGA. The CDR3 DNA reads TGTGCCAGCAGCTTAGCGGGCTACGAAGCCAAAAACATTCAGTACTTC. It encodes CASSLAGYEAKNIQYF.

A remark on this clonotype: At one of its ends the junction is not consistent with the germline gene, which may arise from a read error. J is TRBJ2-5 and V is TRBV5-1; D unresolved. CDR3 length equals 14 residues. Germline CDR1 SGHRS, CDR2 YFSETQ. The CDR3 sequence is CASSLGLDRETRYF. CDR3 in DNA: TGCGCCAGCAGCTTGGGGCTAGATCGAGAGACCCGGTACTTC.

This clonotype appeared many times. This chain joins TRBV7-9 and TRBJ1-2, with D maybe TRBD1 (6 bases). The CDR3 sequence is 12 residues long. Trimming took 5 bases from V and 5 from J, leaving 9 bases between them. The germline V gene encodes CDR1 SEHNR and CDR2 FQNEAQ (reference sequence). CDR3: CASSPRGYGYTF. The CDR3 region has the DNA TGTGCCAGCAGCCCCAGGGGTTATGGCTACACCTTC.

At least ten counts were recorded for this clonotype. This chain joins TRBV20-1 and TRBJ2-7, with 8 bases matching TRBD2. Germline V gene lookup returns CDR1 DFQATT and CDR2 SNEGSKA (reference sequence). The CDR3 runs 14 residues. Trimming at V came to 2 bases and at J to 5 bases, leaving 8 bases not matched to a gene. The CDR3 reads CSARFPGTSNEQYF. CDR3 in DNA: TGCAGTGCTAGATTCCCCGGGACTAGTAACGAGCAGTACTTC.

This clonotype turned up a few times. The chain couples TRBV28 to TRBJ1-5, with 7 bases lining up with TRBD1. The CDR3 extends over 14 amino acids. V lost 6 bases to trimming and J lost 6 bases; unmatched junction nucleotides: 8. Looked up from germline, CDR1 is MDHEN and CDR2 is SYDVKM. The CDR3 nucleotides read TGTGCCAGCAGACCCCCAGGGGGTCTTCAGCCCCAGCATTTT. It translates to CASRPPGGLQPQHF.

In its sample, this clonotype was seen a few times. The gene calls are TRBV15 and TRBJ1-4, with 9 nucleotides matching TRBD1. This CDR3 comprises 15 residues. Looked up from germline, CDR1 is LNHNV and CDR2 is YYDKDF (reference sequence). The V segment lost 2 bases and the J segment 8 bases; nucleotides outside the gene matches: 6. Written as DNA, the CDR3 is TGTGCCACCAGCAGATGGGACAGGGACCAGGAAAAACTGTTTTTT. This codes for CATSRWDRDQEKLFF. Supplemented by reference TRBV15 and TRBJ1-4, the full variable domain reads DAMVIQNPRYQVTQFGKPVTLSCSQTLNHNVMYWYQQKSSQAPKLLFHYYDKDFNNEADTPDNFQSRRPNTSFCFLDIRSPGLGDTAMYLCATSRWDRDQEKLFFGSGTQLSVL.

In regard to this clonotype: One base away lies a much larger clone, so this may be a sequencing read error. This chain joins TRBV5-1 and TRBJ2-1; 10 positions agree with TRBD2. The CDR3 length is 15 residues. Germline values: CDR1 SGHRS, CDR2 YFSETQ. The CDR3 is CASSLESGGANGQFF. DNA for the CDR3: TGCGCCAGCAGCCTGGAAAGCGGGGGGGCAAATGGGCAGTTCTTC.

This clonotype appeared a few times. The chain has TRBV10-3 and TRBJ2-2; D is uncertain. Germline CDR1 and CDR2: ENHRY and SYGVKD. V was trimmed by 7 bases and J by 0 bases, leaving 12 bases between them. This CDR3 is built from 15 residues. The CDR3 DNA sequence: TGTGCCATCAACCCCGGCACAGCGAACACCGGGGAGCTGTTTTTT. Encoded protein: CAINPGTANTGELFF.

The genes are TRBV6-5 and TRBJ2-3; TRBD2 might be the D (7 bases). The CDR3 runs 15 residues. V was trimmed by 2 bases and J by 5 bases, leaving 14 bases between them. Germline V gene sequence: CDR1 MNHEY, CDR2 SVGAGI. The CDR3 protein is CASSYLGGQEDTQYF. CDR3 coding DNA: TGTGCCAGCAGTTACCTGGGGGGGCAGGAAGATACGCAGTATTTT.

This clonotype was seen only a few times. This chain joins TRBV6-6 and TRBJ1-1; TRBD1 is a possible D gene (5 bases). The CDR3 extends over 15 amino acids. The V end was cut by 6 bases, the J end by 0 bases, with 14 bases between. The germline CDR1 and CDR2 sequences are MNHNY and SVGAGI (reference sequence). CDR3 DNA sequence: TGTGCCAGCAGCCGGGACGGGGGGATGAACACTGAAGCTTTCTTT. It translates to CASSRDGGMNTEAFF.

The V call is TRBV19, the J call TRBJ2-5; 8 nucleotides line up with TRBD1. The ends lost 7 bases at V and 4 bases at J; junction bases unmatched: 11. The CDR3 is made up of 15 amino acids. The germline V gene has CDR1 LNHDA and CDR2 SQIVND (reference sequence). CDR3 coding DNA: TGTGCCAGTAAAAAAACCGGGACAGGAAGAGAGACCCAGTACTTC. This translates into CASKKTGTGRETQYF.

J is TRBJ2-2 and V is TRBV4-3; 8 bases fit TRBD2. The CDR3 is 13 residues long. V dropped 3 bases and J dropped 6; count of bases not matched to a gene: 0. Germline CDR1 reads LGHNA; CDR2 reads YSLEER. The CDR3 sequence: CASSQTSAGELFF. In nucleotides, the CDR3 is TGCGCCAGCAGCCAGACTAGCGCCGGGGAGCTGTTTTTT.

The rearrangement joins TRBV6-6 to TRBJ2-1; maybe TRBD1 (5 bases). V lost 4 bases, J lost 10 bases, and 26 bases lay in between. Germline V gives CDR1 MNHNY, CDR2 SVGAGI (reference sequence). This CDR3 has 17 amino acids. CDR3 bases: TGTGCCAGCAGTTCGTCCGAAGGCGGACATCTCGTTAGCGAGCAGTTCTTC. Its translation: CASSSSEGGHLVSEQFF.